The 9 T cell receptor beta chains reported below all come from one sample, sequenced in a study of cytomegalovirus exposure and HLA in healthy donors. It was with 60 Vbeta and 13 Jbeta primers that the PCR ran. Libraries were prepared by immunoSEQ multiplex PCR; TCRdb keeps only in-frame clonotypes and omits some of them. Among around 190,000 clones listed, around 80% were seen once. Specimen: PBMCs. Receptors originate from a woman aged 25 to 45 in good health and CMV-seropositive.

The chain employs TRBV15 and TRBJ2-4, with D possibly TRBD1 on 6 matching bases. Germline values: CDR1 LNHNV, CDR2 YYDKDF (reference sequence). The length of the CDR3 is 16 residues. V lost 8 bases to trimming and J lost 3 bases, with 20 bases between them. CDR3 nucleotide sequence: TGTGCCACCGCCCTTGGGGCAGGGGTTGACAAAAACATTCAGTACTTC. Translation: CATALGAGVDKNIQYF.

This sequence joins TRBV5-6 and TRBJ2-3; D is possibly TRBD2 (5 bases). The CDR3 is 13 amino acids. Germline CDR1 is SGHDT and CDR2 is YYEEEE. The germline V and J ends were trimmed by 2 bases and 6 bases, with 10 bases remaining between them. CDR3 residues: CASSLSSGDTQYF. In DNA, the CDR3 is TGTGCCAGCAGCTTATCGTCGGGGGATACGCAGTATTTT. The full variable domain, in which reference TRBV5-6 and TRBJ2-3 provide the parts outside the CDR3, is DAGVTQSPTHLIKTRGQQVTLRCSPKSGHDTVSWYQQALGQGPQFIFQYYEEEERQRGNFPDRFSGHQFPNYSSELNVNALLLGDSALYLCASSLSSGDTQYFGPGTRLTVL.

This clone was detected once. The V gene is TRBV21-1, the J gene TRBJ2-7; TRBD2, the table's D call, was not compared with the DNA. TRBV21-1 is deemed a pseudogene. CDR3 length: 12 residues. The CDR3 DNA reads as TGTGCCAGCACCTACGAGGTTTACGAGCAGTACTTC. This encodes CASTYEVYEQYF.

The J gene is TRBJ1-6, the V gene TRBV5-1; D might be TRBD1 (6 bases). The ends were cut back, 1 base at V and 0 bases at J, with 17 bases in the middle. The germline gives CDR1 SGHRS, CDR2 YFSETQ. CDR3 length equals 19 residues. DNA of the CDR3: TGCGCCAGCAGCTTGCTCCCAGCAGGGGCTATCTCCTATAATTCACCCCTCCACTTT. Its translation is CASSLLPAGAISYNSPLHF.

The chain combines TRBV2 with TRBJ2-7; 7 positions match TRBD1. The CDR3 sequence is 14 residues long. Germline V gene lookup returns CDR1 SNHLY and CDR2 FYNNEI. J lost 3 bases, V lost 8 bases, and 10 bases had no gene match. DNA of the CDR3: TGTGCCAGCGGGGACCGGGACAGCAACTACGAGCAGTACTTC. As protein: CASGDRDSNYEQYF. The full variable domain, with the rest looked up from reference TRBV2 and TRBJ2-7, is EPEVTQTPSHQVTQMGQEVILRCVPISNHLYFYWYRQILGQKVEFLVSFYNNEISEKSEIFDDQFSVERPDGSNFTLKIRSTKLEDSAMYFCASGDRDSNYEQYFGPGTRLTVT.

V usage is TRBV12-5 and J usage is TRBJ2-5, with 8 positions matching TRBD1. Looked up from germline, CDR1 is LGHNT and CDR2 is FRNRAP. Trimming removed 7 bases from V and 5 bases from J; junction bases left unmatched: 12. The CDR3 loop spans 15 amino acids. Here the CDR3 reads CASASTGAFRETQYF. The CDR3 DNA follows: TGTGCTAGTGCCTCGACAGGGGCGTTCAGGGAGACCCAGTACTTC.

Worth noting for this clone: At one boundary the junction diverges from the germline segment, which might be a read error. The chain links TRBV4-1 to TRBJ1-1; 8 bases fit TRBD1. The CDR3 extends over 14 amino acids. Germline CDR1 MGHRA, CDR2 YSYEKL. CDR3 nucleotides: TGCGCCAGTAGCCTGACAGGGGCATACTCTGAAGCTTTCTTT. Its translation: CASSLTGAYSEAFF.

This chain connects TRBV11-2 to TRBJ1-3; no clear D gene. V was clipped by 8 bases and J by 3 bases, with 11 bases between them. The CDR3 has 13 residues. The V gene's germline CDR1 is SGHAT and CDR2 FQNNGV. The CDR3 is CASRSYYGNTIYF. DNA for the CDR3: TGTGCCAGCCGCTCCTACTATGGAAACACCATATATTTT.

The V gene is TRBV5-6, the J gene TRBJ2-7; TRBD1 might be the D (6 bases). The CDR3 sequence is 13 residues long. V lost 4 bases and J 6 bases, leaving 14 bases between the germline ends. Germline V CDR1 and CDR2: SGHDT, YYEEEE. The chain's CDR3 is CASSPGTIREQYF. In DNA form, the CDR3 reads TGTGCCAGCAGCCCCGGGACAATCCGCGAGCAGTACTTC.